These 16 T cell receptor beta chains were sequenced from one sample in a study of blood T cell repertoires in COVID-19 (dated by TCRdb to about 2020). Receptors were amplified or captured by the immunoSEQ multiplex PCR assay. Sourced from immuneACCESS, this table was stored by TCRdb with only in-frame sequences that have V and J called. A share of the clones is absent; for the studies checked, an unresolved V gene accounts for under half, and the remainder has no known explanation. The sample table records approximately 400,000 clones; 80% to 85% of these occur just once. The top ten constitute 5% to 5.5% of the sample. Input material: PBMCs or T cells enriched from blood (not recorded which). The receptors derive from a woman aged 45 to 65 who had recovered from COVID-19.

This clone was counted a single time. The chain is built from TRBV7-2 and TRBJ2-2; 9 bases agree with TRBD2. The germline gives CDR1 SGHTA, CDR2 FQGNSA. This CDR3 is built from 17 residues. J was trimmed by 2 bases and V by 1 base; bases with no gene match: 5. CDR3 sequence reads: CASSLVAGALNTGELFF. CDR3 nucleotide sequence: TGTGCCAGCAGCTTAGTAGCGGGGGCCCTCAACACCGGGGAGCTGTTTTTT.

The gene calls are TRBV7-8 and TRBJ2-7, with 11 bases lining up with TRBD1. Germline values: CDR1 SGHVS, CDR2 FQNEAQ. Losses at the gene ends were 4 bases for V and 2 bases for J; bases not matched to a gene: 4. The CDR3 contains 15 residues. The CDR3: CASSSGQGATYEQYF. The DNA for the CDR3 is TGTGCCAGCAGCTCTGGACAGGGGGCTACCTACGAGCAGTACTTC.

V is TRBV14 and J is TRBJ1-5, with D perhaps matching TRBD1 (6 bases). The CDR3 is 14 residues long. Germline V gives CDR1 SGHDN, CDR2 FVKESK. V was cut by 4 bases and J by 6 bases, with 13 bases left in between. DNA for the CDR3: TGTGCCAGCAGCCCATCAGGGGTGGGTCAGCCCCAGCATTTT. Amino acids: CASSPSGVGQPQHF. Combining the CDR3 with reference TRBV14 and TRBJ1-5 gives the whole variable domain EAGVTQFPSHSVIEKGQTVTLRCDPISGHDNLYWYRRVMGKEIKFLLHFVKESKQDESGMPNNRFLAERTGGTYSTLKVQPAELEDSGVYFCASSPSGVGQPQHFGDGTRLSIL.

V is TRBV15 and J is TRBJ2-7; no reliable D call. V lost 1 base, J lost 3 bases, and 7 bases lay in between. Germline V gene lookup returns CDR1 LNHNV and CDR2 YYDKDF (reference sequence). The CDR3 is 13 residues long. The CDR3 sequence is CATSRGHNYEQYF. CDR3 DNA: TGTGCCACCAGCAGAGGGCACAACTACGAGCAGTACTTC.

V gene TRBV7-9 combines with J gene TRBJ1-1; D call uncertain. Germline values: CDR1 SEHNR, CDR2 FQNEAQ (reference sequence). The CDR3 is made up of 13 amino acids. V dropped 5 bases and J dropped 1 base, with 8 bases sitting between them. DNA for the CDR3: TGTGCCAGCAGCCTTCCACAGAACACTGAAGCTTTCTTT. Encoded protein: CASSLPQNTEAFF. Complete variable domain (other parts from reference TRBV7-9 and TRBJ1-1): DTGVSQNPRHKITKRGQNVTFRCDPISEHNRLYWYRQTLGQGPEFLTYFQNEAQLEKSRLLSDRFSAERPKGSFSTLEIQRTEQGDSAMYLCASSLPQNTEAFFGQGTRLTVV.

The sample holds a few counts of this clone. This sequence joins TRBV3-1 (or the pseudogene TRBV3-2) and TRBJ2-3; D not certain. Per germline, CDR1 LGHDT and CDR2 YNNKEL (reference sequence). CDR3 length: 14 amino acids. V was trimmed by 1 base and J by 2 bases, leaving 7 bases between them. The CDR3 nucleotides are TGTGCCAGCAGCCAAGGCGGTTTCACAGATACGCAGTATTTT. Its translation: CASSQGGFTDTQYF.

This CDR3 reads CASSVLAGSADTQYF. DNA for the CDR3: TGTGCCAGCAGTGTTCTAGCGGGGTCCGCAGATACGCAGTATTTT. This chain connects TRBV6-4 to TRBJ2-3, with 9 bases identical to TRBD2. With 4 bases clipped from V and 4 bases from J, the junction kept 6 bases outside the gene matches. The CDR3 is 15 amino acids. Germline V CDR1 and CDR2: MRHNA, SNTAGT.

The chain carries TRBV3-1 (or the pseudogene TRBV3-2) and TRBJ2-2; 13 bases match TRBD2. J was trimmed by 5 bases and V by 5 bases; bases with no gene match: 5. The V gene's germline CDR1 is LGHDT and CDR2 YNNKEL (reference sequence). This CDR3 spans 16 amino acids. CDR3 loop: CASSTRLAGGTGELFF. The CDR3 region has the DNA TGTGCCAGCAGCACACGACTAGCGGGGGGTACCGGGGAGCTGTTTTTT.

This clone showed up just once. V and J are TRBV30 and TRBJ1-2; D is possibly TRBD1 (6 bases). Germline lookup yields CDR1 GTSNPN and CDR2 SVGIG (reference sequence). This CDR3 spans 13 amino acids. The V end was cut by 2 bases, the J end by 4 bases, with 11 bases between. The DNA for the CDR3 is TGTGCCTGGAGTACTACAGGGACCTATGGCTACACCTTC. Its protein product is CAWSTTGTYGYTF.

The V call is TRBV18, the J call TRBJ1-5; no definite D call. CDR3 size: 16 residues. Trimming removed 5 bases at V and 4 bases at J, with 18 bases between. Germline V gene data show CDR1 as KGHSH and CDR2 as LQKENI. CDR3 coding DNA: TGTGCCAGCTCAAGCAAACAAGGAGGTGAGAATCAGCCCCAGCATTTT. Translating it yields CASSSKQGGENQPQHF.

This clone appeared once. The chain combines TRBV11-3 with TRBJ1-1; D is perhaps TRBD1 (5 bases). Looked up from germline, CDR1 is SGHNT and CDR2 is YENEEA. CDR3 length equals 13 residues. With 3 bases removed from V and 0 bases from J, the gap between germline ends came to 5 bases. CDR3 nucleotide sequence: TGTGCCAGCAGCTTGGACATGAACACTGAAGCTTTCTTT. Its protein product is CASSLDMNTEAFF.

The chain has TRBV10-2 and TRBJ1-1; maybe TRBD1 (6 bases). CDR3 length: 15 residues. V was cut by 2 bases and J by 6 bases, with 16 bases left in between. CDR1 and CDR2 from the germline V gene are WSHSY and SAAADI. The CDR3 is CASSEAGGSLAEAFF. The CDR3, as DNA: TGCGCCAGCAGTGAGGCGGGGGGCAGTCTCGCTGAAGCTTTCTTT.

The chain joins TRBV6-5 to TRBJ1-1; D unresolved. V was pared by 0 bases and J by 4 bases, with 6 bases between. The CDR3 runs 13 residues. Germline values: CDR1 MNHEY, CDR2 SVGAGI. The CDR3 sequence: CASSYSHSTEAFF. For the CDR3, the DNA is TGTGCCAGCAGTTACTCGCACAGCACTGAAGCTTTCTTT.

This rearrangement joins TRBV18 to TRBJ1-1; D is perhaps TRBD1 (5 bases). Germline V gives CDR1 KGHSH, CDR2 LQKENI. The CDR3 is 16 amino acids. V gave up 3 bases and J gave up 3 bases, with 17 bases separating them. This CDR3 reads CASSPNWGGSYTEAFF. The CDR3 DNA sequence: TGTGCCAGCTCACCCAATTGGGGGGGTTCGTACACTGAAGCTTTCTTT.

V gene TRBV5-8 combines with J gene TRBJ2-7; the D gene is possibly TRBD1 (5 bases). Trimming took off 4 bases at V and 7 bases at J, with 27 bases between the two ends. This CDR3 is 17 amino acids long. Germline V gene lookup returns CDR1 SGHTS and CDR2 YDEGEE. In DNA, the CDR3 is TGTGCCAGCAGCCAACGACAGACGACGTACTCCCTAGGGGAGCAGTACTTC. Amino acids: CASSQRQTTYSLGEQYF.

This clone was detected a few times. The chain is built from TRBV30 and TRBJ1-2; D remains unclear. The germline gives CDR1 GTSNPN, CDR2 SVGIG (reference sequence). The ends were cut back, 2 bases at V and 5 bases at J, with 6 bases in the middle. The CDR3 loop spans 11 amino acids. The CDR3 is CAWSNEYGYTF. The CDR3 DNA reads as TGTGCCTGGAGTAACGAGTATGGCTACACCTTC.